Sequencing of this TCR beta chain was carried out in a study of neurological immune-mediated disorders. Serving as healthy controls were blood bank volunteers based in Maryland, USA. Per the germline V gene, CDR1 is SQVTM and CDR2 is ANQGSEA. Trimming shortened V by 3 bases and J by 3 bases, and 11 bases separated the two germline ends. There are 13 residues in the CDR3. One entry per CDR3 protein results from TCRdb running MiXCR on the 5' RACE reads. In the table there are around 46,000 distinct CDR3 sequences, 20% to 30% of which are singletons. The chain is built from TRBV29-1 and TRBJ1-2; no reliable D call. The origin of this receptor is a woman in her 70s in good health. The sequenced material came from PBMCs. The chain's CDR3 is CSVEGNGHYGYTF. Here the CDR3 DNA reads TGCAGCGTTGAGGGAAACGGTCACTATGGCTACACCTTC.